This T cell receptor beta chain was captured in a study of response to subunit inactivated influenza vaccine. Germline-derived CDR1 and CDR2 are LNHNV and YYDKDF (reference sequence). The CDR3 covers 17 residues. Germline trimming cut 0 bases from V and 5 bases from J; bases unmatched to any gene: 10. The sample holds many counts of this clonotype. Its antigen is still unknown. Study-level results: Authors suggested each seasonal influenza vaccination recruits few new T cells.

TCRdb reprocessed the RT-PCR reads via MiXCR and lists one record per CDR3 protein. The sample consists of 700,000 to 900,000 distinct CDR3 sequences, about 20% of them appearing once. This clonotype was sampled from a man aged 45-60 years who received an inactivated influenza vaccine. Sequencing used PBMCs from blood, obtained roughly 5 days after vaccination. This chain connects TRBV15 to TRBJ2-1; 7 nucleotides match TRBD2. CDR3 protein: CATSREMYPSGHNEQFF. CDR3 in DNA: TGTGCCACCAGCAGAGAGATGTATCCTAGCGGTCACAATGAGCAGTTCTTC.